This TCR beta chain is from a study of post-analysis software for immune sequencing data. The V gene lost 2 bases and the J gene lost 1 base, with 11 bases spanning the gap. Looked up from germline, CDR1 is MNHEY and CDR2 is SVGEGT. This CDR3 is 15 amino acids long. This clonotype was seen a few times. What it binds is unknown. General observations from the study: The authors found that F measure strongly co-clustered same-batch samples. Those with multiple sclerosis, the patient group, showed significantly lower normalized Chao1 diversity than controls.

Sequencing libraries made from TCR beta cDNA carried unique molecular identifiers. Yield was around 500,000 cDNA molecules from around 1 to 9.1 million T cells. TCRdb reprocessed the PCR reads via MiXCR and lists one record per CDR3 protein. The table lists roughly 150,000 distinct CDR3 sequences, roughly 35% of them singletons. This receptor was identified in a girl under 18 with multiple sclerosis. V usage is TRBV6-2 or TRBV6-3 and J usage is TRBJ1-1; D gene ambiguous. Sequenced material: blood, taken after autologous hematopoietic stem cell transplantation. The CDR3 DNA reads TGTGCCAGCAGTTACGGCCAGCACGGGAACACTGAAGCTTTCTTT. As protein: CASSYGQHGNTEAFF.